This T cell receptor (beta chain) stems from a study of T cells in women clearing cervical HPV infection. Across the whole study: Controls were women whose single incident HPV16 infection cleared within 12 months without precancer or cancer.

Libraries were prepared by immunoSEQ multiplex PCR; TCRdb keeps only in-frame clonotypes and omits some of them. Here the sample table reports approximately 18,000 clones. Germline CDR1 is LGHNT and CDR2 is FRNRAP. V lost 5 bases, J lost 3 bases, and 13 bases lay in between. The CDR3 is made up of 14 amino acids. Study-level points and caveats: TRBV6-7 relative abundance averaged roughly 0.1% in cases and more than 0.15% in controls.

A note on this clone: Its cognate antigen is unknown. The read terminates 3 residues ahead of where the CDR3 ends, so the germline J gene completes it.

The chain has TRBV12-5 and TRBJ1-1; D may be TRBD1 (5 bases). Sequenced material: blood buffy coat. The clonotype comes from a woman aged 18 to 75 with a cervical HPV16 infection that either progressed to CIN3+ or cleared (not recorded which). The CDR3 DNA, read in part, is TGTGCTAGTGGTCCGAAAACAGGATACACTGAA. Translating gives CASGPKTGYTE. The full CDR3 is CASGPKTGYTEAFF.